This T cell receptor (beta chain) was identified in a study of blood T cell repertoires in COVID-19. Study-level background: Samples of COVID-19 (acute and convalescent) were obtained from the United States, Italy and Spain.

Authors' methods: The authors estimated nucleated cell counts from reference gene primer amplification. The table came from immunoSEQ multiplex PCR; TCRdb's copy has only in-frame clones and leaves some out. Clone size and V and J calls were adopted from that table, with D and trimming inferred from the DNA. Of some 250,000 clones listed, around nine tenths are singletons. Germline V gene sequence: CDR1 MNHEY, CDR2 SMNVEV (reference sequence). V was clipped by 2 bases and J by 2 bases, with 8 bases between them. This CDR3 region has 14 residues. Specimen: PBMCs or T cells enriched from blood (not recorded which). This sequence joins TRBV27 and TRBJ2-3, with D perhaps TRBD1 (6 bases). This TCR came from a middle-aged man who had recovered from COVID-19. The CDR3 DNA reads TGTGCCAGCAGTTTAGGGGACAACACAGATACGCAGTATTTT. Protein: CASSLGDNTDTQYF.